Each of the 18 T cell receptor beta chains below was sequenced from the same sample in a study of T cell repertoires and HLA-DP antigens. Antigens for these TCRs are unknown. Produced via immunoSEQ multiplex PCR; TCRdb's table is partial and in-frame only. Among 65,000 to 90,000 clones listed, around 77% were seen once. The material sequenced was CD4+ T cells from PBMCs. Every receptor here comes from a man in his sixties in good health and CMV-seronegative.

This clone showed up just once. The V and J genes are TRBV15 and TRBJ2-1; a weak D match, TRBD1 (6 bases). Germline CDR1 is LNHNV and CDR2 is YYDKDF (reference sequence). This CDR3 comprises 16 residues. Between the trimmed V and J ends, which lost 1 base and 10 bases, there was a span of 20 bases. The DNA of the CDR3 is TGTGCCACCAGCAGAGGCCCAGGGGCCGAGGGTCGGGAGCAGTTCTTC. Protein: CATSRGPGAEGREQFF.

The rearrangement uses TRBV5-4 and TRBJ2-5, with unresolved D. In germline, CDR1 is SGHNT, CDR2 YYREEE (reference sequence). The CDR3 extends over 13 amino acids. The V gene lost 6 bases and the J gene lost 5 bases, with 14 bases spanning the gap. CDR3 DNA: TGTGCCAGCACCCCGCAAAATATGGAGACCCAGTACTTC. This translates into CASTPQNMETQYF.

J is TRBJ2-1 and V is TRBV5-4; 8 nucleotides line up with TRBD2. CDR1 is SGHNT, CDR2 YYREEE, per germline (reference sequence). This CDR3 has 16 residues. Unmatched junction bases numbered 7, after V lost 5 bases and J lost 0 bases. The CDR3 loop reads CASRGVAGYSYNEQFF. CDR3 DNA sequence: TGTGCCAGCAGGGGGGTAGCGGGGTACTCCTACAATGAGCAGTTCTTC.

The rearrangement links TRBV4-1 to TRBJ1-2; 11 bases map to TRBD1. V lost 6 bases, J lost 4 bases, and 4 bases stayed unmatched. CDR3 length: 14 residues. Germline V CDR1 and CDR2: MGHRA, YSYEKL. DNA of the CDR3: TGCGCCAGCAGTATAGGGACAGGGGGCTATGGCTACACCTTC. Translating gives CASSIGTGGYGYTF.

V and J are TRBV6-4 and TRBJ1-4; D is uncertain. The germline V gene has CDR1 MRHNA and CDR2 SNTAGT. This CDR3 is 12 amino acids long. The V and J ends lost 0 bases and 10 bases respectively, with 6 bases between them. The DNA for the CDR3 is TGTGCCAGCAGTGACTCGTGGGGAAAACTGTTTTTT. As protein: CASSDSWGKLFF.

The chain has TRBV7-9 and TRBJ1-5; D not certain. CDR1 and CDR2 (germline): SEHNR, FQNEAQ (reference sequence). V was cut by 4 bases and J by 3 bases, with 10 bases left in between. CDR3 length: 14 amino acids. In DNA form, the CDR3 reads TGTGCCAGCAGCTCTTTGGGCATCAATCAGCCCCAGCATTTT. The encoded protein is CASSSLGINQPQHF.

The V and J genes are TRBV6-1 and TRBJ1-5; D is uncertain. The CDR3 sequence is 12 residues long. V was cut by 5 bases and J by 9 bases, with 11 bases left in between. Germline V CDR1 and CDR2: MNHNS, SASEGT. In DNA form, the CDR3 reads TGTGCCAGCAGTCAGATCTTCGGGCCCCAGCATTTT. Encoded protein: CASSQIFGPQHF.

This chain links TRBV11-2 with TRBJ2-7; tentative D call: TRBD2 (6 bases). Germline CDR1 is SGHAT and CDR2 is FQNNGV. This CDR3 region has 16 residues. V gave up 4 bases and J gave up 5 bases, with 21 bases separating them. CDR3 protein: CASSSRRGNLYHEQYF. In nucleotides, the CDR3 is TGTGCCAGCAGCTCCCGGCGGGGTAACCTTTACCACGAGCAGTACTTC.

This clone is termed medium-sized. This chain uses TRBV15 with TRBJ1-2; 8 nucleotides line up with TRBD1. This CDR3 region has 13 residues. V dropped 3 bases and J dropped 8; count of bases not matched to a gene: 5. Germline V gene lookup returns CDR1 LNHNV and CDR2 YYDKDF (reference sequence). CDR3 amino acids: CATSSRTGSGYTF. The DNA of the CDR3 is TGTGCCACCAGCAGTCGGACAGGGAGCGGCTACACCTTC.

V is TRBV4-3 and J is TRBJ2-2, with a possible D match to TRBD1 (6 bases). V was shortened by 2 bases and J by 2 bases, with 9 bases between the two germline ends. The CDR3 loop spans 15 amino acids. Germline V lookup: CDR1 LGHNA, CDR2 YSLEER. The CDR3 DNA reads as TGCGCCAGCAGCCAATTGGGGGCCAACACCGGGGAGCTGTTTTTT. The encoded protein is CASSQLGANTGELFF.

CDR3 in amino acids: CASSVAGSNTGELFF. CDR3 nucleotide sequence: TGTGCCAGCAGCGTAGCAGGCTCGAACACCGGGGAGCTGTTTTTT. The V and J genes are TRBV9 and TRBJ2-2, with unresolved D. Germline lookup yields CDR1 SGDLS and CDR2 YYNGEE. The length of the CDR3 is 15 residues. Trimming left V 0 bases short and J 0 bases short, with 6 bases between. Variable domain in full (rest from reference TRBV9 and TRBJ2-2): DSGVTQTPKHLITATGQRVTLRCSPRSGDLSVYWYQQSLDQGLQFLIQYYNGEERAKGNILERFSAQQFPDLHSELNLSSLELGDSALYFCASSVAGSNTGELFFGEGSRLTVL.

The chain has TRBV5-1 and TRBJ1-2; D is possibly TRBD1 (5 bases). CDR1 and CDR2 (germline): SGHRS, YFSETQ. The ends were cut back, 3 bases at V and 8 bases at J, with 11 bases in the middle. The CDR3 loop spans 12 amino acids. The CDR3 DNA is TGCGCCAGCAGCTCGGGGGTCAGAGGCTACACCTTC. Translation: CASSSGVRGYTF.

The rearrangement uses TRBV7-9 and TRBJ2-3; 7 positions agree with TRBD2. CDR1 SEHNR and CDR2 FQNEAQ come from the germline V gene (reference sequence). V was pared by 5 bases and J by 1 base, with 6 bases of the junction left unmatched. The CDR3 is 15 amino acids. CDR3 in DNA: TGTGCCAGCAGCGTGACACTAGCGCGCACAGATACGCAGTATTTT. As protein: CASSVTLARTDTQYF.

This rearrangement joins TRBV4-1 to TRBJ2-5, with TRBD2 identical over 9 bases. This CDR3 is 15 amino acids long. Looked up from germline, CDR1 is MGHRA and CDR2 is YSYEKL. V was clipped by 0 bases and J by 5 bases; unmatched bases: 4. This chain's CDR3 is CASSQERGGQETQYF. The DNA of the CDR3 is TGCGCCAGCAGCCAAGAGCGGGGGGGCCAGGAGACCCAGTACTTC.

In the case of this clone: A read error may account for a junction end that differs from germline. Within the sample, other DNA sequences also encode this same CDR3. V and J are TRBV11-2 and TRBJ1-4, with 9 bases aligning to TRBD1. This CDR3 comprises 15 residues. CDR1 is SGHAT, CDR2 FQNNGV, per germline. CDR3 amino acids: CASSLVGTGIEKLFF. CDR3 sequence (DNA): TGCGCCAGCAGCTTAGTGGGGACAGGGATAGAAAAACTGTTTTTT.

The V and J genes are TRBV10-2 and TRBJ2-7, with D maybe TRBD2 (6 bases). Germline assignment: CDR1 WSHSY and CDR2 SAAADI. Between the trimmed V and J ends, which lost 6 bases and 6 bases, there was a span of 12 bases. The length of the CDR3 is 12 residues. The CDR3 sequence: CASRQISGEQYV. The CDR3 coding sequence is TGCGCCAGCAGACAAATTAGCGGCGAGCAGTACGTC.

The rearrangement uses TRBV27 and TRBJ2-1; 9 bases are shared with TRBD1. The V gene's germline CDR1 is MNHEY and CDR2 SMNVEV (reference sequence). With 6 bases clipped from V and 6 bases from J, the junction kept 6 bases outside the gene matches. CDR3 length: 14 residues. CDR3 loop: CASRVDRGANEQFF. The DNA of the CDR3 is TGTGCCAGCAGGGTTGACAGGGGGGCCAATGAGCAGTTCTTC.

The rearrangement joins TRBV5-5 to TRBJ2-7, with 8 bases matching TRBD2. This CDR3 contains 13 residues. Germline loops: CDR1 SGHKS, CDR2 YYEKEE (reference sequence). V lost 0 bases to trimming and J lost 6 bases; unmatched junction nucleotides: 2. The CDR3 sequence: CASSLAAGGEQYF. In DNA, the CDR3 is TGTGCCAGCAGCTTGGCCGCGGGGGGCGAGCAGTACTTC.